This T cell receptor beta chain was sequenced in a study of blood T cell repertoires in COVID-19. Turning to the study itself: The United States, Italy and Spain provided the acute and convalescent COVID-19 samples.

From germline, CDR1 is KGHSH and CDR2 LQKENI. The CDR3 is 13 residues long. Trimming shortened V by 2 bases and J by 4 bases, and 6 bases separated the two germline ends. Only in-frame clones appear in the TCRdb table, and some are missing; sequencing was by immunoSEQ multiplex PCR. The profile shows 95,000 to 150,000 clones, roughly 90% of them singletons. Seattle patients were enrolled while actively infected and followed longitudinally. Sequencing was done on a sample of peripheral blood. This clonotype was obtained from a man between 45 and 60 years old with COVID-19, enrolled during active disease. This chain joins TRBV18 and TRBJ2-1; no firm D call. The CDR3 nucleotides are TGTGCCAGCTCACCAACAGCTTACAATGAGCAGTTCTTC. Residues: CASSPTAYNEQFF.